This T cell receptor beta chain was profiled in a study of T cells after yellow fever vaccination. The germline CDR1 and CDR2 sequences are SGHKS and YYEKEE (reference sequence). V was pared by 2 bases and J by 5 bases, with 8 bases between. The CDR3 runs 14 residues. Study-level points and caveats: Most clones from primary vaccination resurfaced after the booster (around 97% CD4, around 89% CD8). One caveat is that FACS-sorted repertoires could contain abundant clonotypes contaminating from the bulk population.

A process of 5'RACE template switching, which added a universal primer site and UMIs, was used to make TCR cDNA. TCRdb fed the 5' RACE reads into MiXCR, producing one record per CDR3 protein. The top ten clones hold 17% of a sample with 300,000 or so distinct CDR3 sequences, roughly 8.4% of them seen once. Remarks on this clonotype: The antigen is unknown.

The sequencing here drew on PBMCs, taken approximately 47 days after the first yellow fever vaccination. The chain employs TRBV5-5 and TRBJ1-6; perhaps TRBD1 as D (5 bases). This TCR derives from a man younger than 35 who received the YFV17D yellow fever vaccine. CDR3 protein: CASSFWGDNSPLHF. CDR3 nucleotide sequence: TGTGCCAGCAGCTTTTGGGGGGATAATTCACCCCTCCACTTT.